This TCR beta chain was obtained from a study of OX40 agonist ivuxolimab in advanced cancers. Study-wide background: Cohort: approximately 83% men, mean age approximately 66, aged roughly 20 to 79. Study-level results: Mean expanded clone counts were higher in CD8+ than CD4+ T cells. At doses 0.1 to 3.0 mg/kg, CD4+ and CD8+ clones expanded. Antigens targeted by the expanded peripheral T cells were not determined.

A note on this clone: Its specificity is not known.

The CDR3 has 14 residues. V gave up 4 bases and J gave up 6 bases; unmatched junction bases: 4. Germline V gene lookup returns CDR1 SGHAT and CDR2 FQNNGV. Sequenced by immunoSEQ multiplex PCR; TCRdb stores in-frame clones only, minus some. The sample has approximately 60,000 clones, 84% seen once. This clonotype originated in an adult with an advanced solid tumor such as melanoma, head and neck, liver or kidney cancer. The chain uses TRBV11-2 and TRBJ2-1, with TRBD1 matching over 9 bases. Sequencing used CD4+ or CD8+ T cells sorted from blood, obtained in a trial of the OX40 agonist ivuxolimab. The CDR3 nucleotides read TGTGCCAGCAGCTCGGGACAGGGTGTCAATGAGCAGTTCTTC. It specifies CASSSGQGVNEQFF.